The clone carrying this TCR beta chain was seen only once. Antigen unknown. Germline V gives CDR1 MGHRA, CDR2 YSYEKL. Trimming pared 4 bases from V and 4 bases from J, leaving 22 bases between. CDR3 size: 17 residues. Repertoires were generated with immunoSEQ multiplex PCR, while TCRdb's copy carries only in-frame clones and drops some. The data contain more than 45,000 clones, approximately 91% of them seen just once; the ten biggest clones take up 3.8%. This record comes from a study of OX40 agonist ivuxolimab in advanced cancers. The study's findings and limits: In general, CD8+ T cells held more expanded clones than CD4+ did, on average.

This receptor was obtained from an adult with an advanced solid tumor such as melanoma, head and neck, liver or kidney cancer. J is TRBJ2-5 and V is TRBV4-1; D possibly uses TRBD1 or TRBD2 (5 bases each). The sequenced sample was CD4+ or CD8+ T cells sorted from blood, obtained in a trial of the OX40 agonist ivuxolimab. CDR3 sequence (DNA): TGCGCCAGCAGCCCTACCCCCGCTGAGGGGTGGGTAGAGACCCAGTACTTC. Translating it yields CASSPTPAEGWVETQYF.